Following are 14 T cell receptor beta chains from one sample sequenced in a study of cytomegalovirus exposure and HLA in healthy donors. A multiplex PCR was run with 60 Vbeta primers and 13 Jbeta primers. Sequencing used immunoSEQ multiplex PCR; TCRdb keeps in-frame clones, though not all of them. In all, the sample yields approximately 150,000 clones. Sample: PBMCs. The receptors stem from a woman aged 50 to 60 in good health and CMV-seronegative.

The chain recombines TRBV6-1 with TRBJ1-2, with 7 nucleotides matching TRBD1. This CDR3 region has 14 residues. V was pared by 3 bases and J by 7 bases, with 8 bases of the junction left unmatched. Germline lookup yields CDR1 MNHNS and CDR2 SASEGT. CDR3 residues: CASSDEGAWGGYTF. DNA of the CDR3: TGTGCCAGCAGTGACGAGGGGGCATGGGGTGGCTACACCTTC.

This chain uses TRBV11-1 with TRBJ2-7; tentative D call: TRBD1 (5 bases). V dropped 2 bases and J dropped 5 bases, with 13 bases sitting between them. Germline assignment: CDR1 SGHAT and CDR2 FQDESV (reference sequence). CDR3 length equals 14 residues. The CDR3 here is CASSLLPGPHEQYF. The CDR3 DNA follows: TGTGCCAGCAGCTTACTACCAGGGCCCCACGAGCAGTACTTC. Drawing the rest from reference TRBV11-1 and TRBJ2-7, the complete variable domain is EAEVAQSPRYKITEKSQAVAFWCDPISGHATLYWYRQILGQGPELLVQFQDESVVDDSQLPKDRFSAERLKGVDSTLKIQPAELGDSAMYLCASSLLPGPHEQYFGPGTRLTVT.

The V and J genes are TRBV7-9 and TRBJ1-4; 10 nucleotides line up with TRBD1. Trimming at V came to 5 bases and at J to 7 bases, leaving 7 bases not matched to a gene. Per germline, CDR1 SEHNR and CDR2 FQNEAQ (reference sequence). This CDR3 contains 15 residues. The CDR3 region is CASSRPGQGSEKLFF. CDR3 sequence (DNA): TGTGCCAGCAGCCGGCCGGGACAGGGGAGTGAAAAACTGTTTTTT.

The chain couples TRBV18 to TRBJ2-7; 9 positions match TRBD1. CDR1 KGHSH and CDR2 LQKENI come from the germline V gene. The trim removed 4 bases at V and 5 bases at J, leaving 9 bases unmatched. The CDR3 spans 15 residues. The CDR3 DNA is TGTGCCAGCTCACTATCATCCGGGACAGGGAACGAGCAGTACTTC. It encodes CASSLSSGTGNEQYF.

The chain combines TRBV7-8 with TRBJ1-4; D gene unclear. Germline CDR1 SGHVS, CDR2 FQNEAQ. Trimming shortened V by 2 bases and J by 10 bases, and 17 bases separated the two germline ends. The CDR3 runs 15 residues. In nucleotides, the CDR3 is TGTGCCAGCAGCTTAAGACGGGAAAAGGGCGGAAAACTGTTTTTT. Translated: CASSLRREKGGKLFF.

The genes are TRBV29-1 and TRBJ2-2, with 7 bases aligning to TRBD1. V gave up 3 bases and J gave up 7 bases; unmatched junction bases: 5. The germline CDR1 and CDR2 sequences are SQVTM and ANQGSEA. The CDR3 runs to 13 residues. This CDR3 is CSVDKGAGGELFF. The CDR3, as DNA: TGCAGCGTTGACAAGGGGGCGGGCGGGGAGCTGTTTTTT.

The J gene is TRBJ2-7, the V gene TRBV9; TRBD1 matches at 10 bases. Germline V gives CDR1 SGDLS, CDR2 YYNGEE. V shed 7 bases and J 6 bases; nucleotides not matched to a gene: 10. The CDR3 totals 14 residues. The DNA for the CDR3 is TGTGCCAGCGGCACCCGGGACAGGGGTTCCGAGCAGTACTTC. Amino acid sequence: CASGTRDRGSEQYF.

The chain employs TRBV11-1 and TRBJ2-5, with a tentative D call TRBD1 (6 bases). This CDR3 is built from 15 residues. With 3 bases removed from V and 7 bases from J, the gap between germline ends came to 18 bases. The V gene's germline CDR1 is SGHAT and CDR2 FQDESV (reference sequence). CDR3: CASSFSRGGLGTQYF. The DNA for the CDR3 is TGTGCCAGCAGCTTTTCCAGGGGTGGACTGGGGACCCAGTACTTC.

V and J are TRBV30 and TRBJ1-1, with 10 bases lining up with TRBD1. Germline V lookup: CDR1 GTSNPN, CDR2 SVGIG (reference sequence). V shed 8 bases and J 3 bases; nucleotides not matched to a gene: 3. The CDR3 consists of 12 residues. CDR3 residues: CATGQGDTEAFF. For the CDR3, the DNA is TGTGCCACAGGACAGGGGGACACTGAAGCTTTCTTT. Based on the CDR3 plus reference TRBV30 and TRBJ1-1, the full variable domain is SQTIHQWPATLVQPVGSPLSLECTVEGTSNPNLYWYRQAAGRGLQLLFYSVGIGQISSEVPQNLSASRPQDRQFILSSKKLLLSDSGFYLCATGQGDTEAFFGQGTRLTVV.

This chain uses TRBV9 with TRBJ2-1; tentatively, D is TRBD2 (5 bases). V lost 0 bases, J lost 6 bases, and 13 bases lay in between. In germline, CDR1 is SGDLS, CDR2 YYNGEE. This CDR3 spans 15 amino acids. For the CDR3, the DNA is TGTGCCAGCAGCGTAGCCTCGTCGGGATCCAATGAGCAGTTCTTC. Its translation: CASSVASSGSNEQFF.

This rearrangement joins TRBV6-1 to TRBJ1-4; D is perhaps TRBD1 (5 bases). This CDR3 contains 16 residues. Germline lookup yields CDR1 MNHNS and CDR2 SASEGT. V shed 1 base and J shed 8 bases, with 17 bases lying between them. As DNA, the CDR3 is TGTGCCAGCAGTGAAGATCAAGTAGGGGCGAGGGAAAAACTGTTTTTT. This translates into CASSEDQVGAREKLFF.

The chain's CDR3 is CASSYKGREPGYEQYF. As DNA, the CDR3 is TGTGCCAGCAGTTACAAAGGCCGCGAACCGGGTTACGAGCAGTACTTC. V and J are TRBV6-5 and TRBJ2-7; no clear D. Trimming removed 2 bases from V and 4 bases from J, with 18 bases in between. Germline-derived CDR1 and CDR2 are MNHEY and SVGAGI. CDR3 size: 16 residues.

The chain couples TRBV19 to TRBJ2-7; possible D gene TRBD1, 6 bases. The V and J ends lost 4 bases and 6 bases respectively, with 13 bases between them. The CDR3 loop spans 13 amino acids. Germline loops: CDR1 LNHDA, CDR2 SQIVND (reference sequence). The CDR3 coding sequence is TGTGCCAGTAGTACGAAACAGGGACGCGAGCAGTACTTC. Protein: CASSTKQGREQYF. The whole variable domain, filled in from reference TRBV19 and TRBJ2-7, reads DGGITQSPKYLFRKEGQNVTLSCEQNLNHDAMYWYRQDPGQGLRLIYYSQIVNDFQKGDIAEGYSVSREKKESFPLTVTSAQKNPTAFYLCASSTKQGREQYFGPGTRLTVT.

The CDR3 here is CASSSQMTSEQFF. In DNA form, the CDR3 reads TGTGCCAGCAGCTCGCAAATGACTAGCGAGCAGTTCTTC. The V and J genes are TRBV11-3 and TRBJ2-1; 7 bases match TRBD2. CDR1 and CDR2 (germline): SGHNT, YENEEA. The CDR3 runs 13 residues. After removal of 4 bases from V and 10 bases from J, the junction contained 7 bases not matched to a gene.